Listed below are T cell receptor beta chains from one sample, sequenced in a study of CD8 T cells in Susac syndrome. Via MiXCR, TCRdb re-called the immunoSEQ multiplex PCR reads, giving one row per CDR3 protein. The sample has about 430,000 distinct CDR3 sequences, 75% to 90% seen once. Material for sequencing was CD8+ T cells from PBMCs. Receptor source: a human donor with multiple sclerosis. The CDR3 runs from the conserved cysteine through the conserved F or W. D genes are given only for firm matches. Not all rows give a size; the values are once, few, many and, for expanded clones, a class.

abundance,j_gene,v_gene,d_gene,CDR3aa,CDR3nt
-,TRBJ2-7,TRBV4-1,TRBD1,CASSQDWGDRVLYEQYF,TGCGCCAGCAGCCAAGATTGGGGGGACAGGGTTCTCTACGAGCAGTACTTC
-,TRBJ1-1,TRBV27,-,CASSLHGSHTEAFF,TGTGCCAGCAGTTTACATGGATCGCACACTGAAGCTTTCTTT
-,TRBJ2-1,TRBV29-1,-,CSVEDPRRASYNEQFF,TGCAGCGTTGAGGACCCCAGGAGGGCGTCCTACAATGAGCAGTTCTTC
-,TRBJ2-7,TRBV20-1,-,CSARDWQGYEQYF,TGCAGTGCTAGAGATTGGCAGGGGTACGAGCAGTACTTC
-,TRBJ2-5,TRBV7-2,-,CASSDPDSQETQYF,TGTGCCAGCAGCGACCCGGACAGCCAAGAGACCCAGTACTTC
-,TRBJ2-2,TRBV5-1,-,CASSLTPTTGNTGELFF,TGCGCCAGCAGCTTAACCCCGACGACAGGGAACACCGGGGAGCTGTTTTTT
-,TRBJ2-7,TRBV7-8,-,CASSLSSYSYEQYF,TGTGCCAGCAGCTTAAGCAGCTACTCCTACGAGCAGTACTTC
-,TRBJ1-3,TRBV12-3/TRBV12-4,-,CASTPLAAGNTIYF,TGTGCCAGCACCCCGCTGGCAGCTGGAAACACCATATATTTT
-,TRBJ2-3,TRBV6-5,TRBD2,CASSYDLAGGRTDTQYF,TGTGCCAGCAGTTACGACCTAGCGGGAGGGCGCACAGATACGCAGTATTTT
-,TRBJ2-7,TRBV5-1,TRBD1,CASSLIKQGYYEQYF,TGCGCCAGCAGCTTGATAAAACAGGGGTACTACGAGCAGTACTTC
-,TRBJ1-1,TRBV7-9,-,CASSGSVGGVNTEAFF,TGTGCCAGCAGCGGTAGCGTCGGGGGAGTGAACACTGAAGCTTTCTTT
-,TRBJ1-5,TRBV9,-,CASSVPVRNQPQHF,TGTGCCAGCAGCGTTCCGGTTCGCAATCAGCCCCAGCATTTT
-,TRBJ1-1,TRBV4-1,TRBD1,CASSHEIAQGEEAFF,TGCGCCAGCAGCCACGAGATAGCACAGGGGGAGGAAGCTTTCTTT
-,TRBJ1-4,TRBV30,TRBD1,CAWSGLHRGRDEKLFF,TGTGCCTGGAGTGGACTTCACAGGGGGCGGGATGAAAAACTGTTTTTT
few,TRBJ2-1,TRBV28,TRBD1,CASRSDRKYYNEQFF,TGTGCCAGCAGGTCGGACAGGAAATACTACAATGAGCAGTTCTTC
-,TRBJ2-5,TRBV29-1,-,CSAGGERARVIQETQYF,TGCAGCGCCGGCGGAGAGCGGGCCAGAGTCATACAAGAGACCCAGTACTTC
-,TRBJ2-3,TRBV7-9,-,CASTPERTQYF,TGTGCCAGCACCCCGGAGCGTACGCAGTATTTT
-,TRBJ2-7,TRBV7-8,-,CASSPRAGLRVEQYF,TGTGCCAGCAGCCCGCGCGCGGGGCTACGTGTCGAGCAGTACTTC
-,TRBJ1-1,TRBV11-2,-,CASSLDPWGGTEAFF,TGTGCCAGCAGCTTAGATCCTTGGGGGGGCACTGAAGCTTTCTTT
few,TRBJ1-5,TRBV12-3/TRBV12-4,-,CASSLGLNQPQHF,TGTGCCAGCAGTTTAGGGCTCAATCAGCCCCAGCATTTT
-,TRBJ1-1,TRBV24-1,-,CATSAGRENTEAFF,TGTGCCACCAGTGCTGGGAGGGAAAACACTGAAGCTTTCTTT
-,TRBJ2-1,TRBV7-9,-,CASSLSSGLIYNEQFF,TGTGCCAGCAGCTTATCGAGCGGTCTAATCTACAATGAGCAGTTCTTC
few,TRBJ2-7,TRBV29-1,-,CSVALGPGASYEQYF,TGCAGCGTGGCCCTAGGCCCCGGCGCATCCTACGAGCAGTACTTC
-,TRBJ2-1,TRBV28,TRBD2,CASSLPRLSIYLAGDHNEQFF,TGTGCCAGCAGTTTACCCCGATTGAGTATCTATCTAGCGGGAGACCACAATGAGCAGTTCTTC
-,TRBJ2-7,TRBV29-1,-,CSVRLDDGALQYF,TGCAGCGTTAGGCTCGACGACGGAGCGTTGCAGTACTTC
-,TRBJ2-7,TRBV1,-,CTSSQSPGTGTYEQYF,TGCACCAGCAGCCAATCCCCTGGGACAGGGACCTACGAGCAGTACTTC
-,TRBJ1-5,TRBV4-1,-,CASSQVPSNQPQHF,TGCGCCAGCAGCCAAGTGCCGAGCAATCAGCCCCAGCATTTT
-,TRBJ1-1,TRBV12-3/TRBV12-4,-,CASTATANTEAFF,TGTGCCAGCACCGCGACAGCGAACACTGAAGCTTTCTTT
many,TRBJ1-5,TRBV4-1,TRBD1,CASSQGQGNQPQHF,TGTGCCAGCAGCCAAGGACAGGGCAATCAGCCCCAGCATTTT
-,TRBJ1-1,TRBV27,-,CASTPHGQLNTEAFF,TGTGCCAGCACCCCGCACGGACAGTTGAACACTGAAGCTTTCTTT
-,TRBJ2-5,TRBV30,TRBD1,CASEDRGQKETQYF,TGTGCCTCTGAGGACAGGGGGCAGAAAGAGACCCAGTACTTC
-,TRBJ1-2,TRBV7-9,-,CASGAETVNYGYTF,TGTGCCAGCGGGGCGGAGACGGTGAACTATGGCTACACCTTC
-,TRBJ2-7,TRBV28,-,CASNQPTDGFYEQYF,TGTGCCAGCAATCAACCTACGGACGGGTTCTACGAGCAGTACTTC
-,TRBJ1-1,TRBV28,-,CASSSPGTNTEAFF,TGTGCCAGCAGTTCGCCGGGGACGAACACTGAAGCTTTCTTT
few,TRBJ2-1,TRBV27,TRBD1,CASSLGQGALNEQFF,TGTGCCAGCAGTTTAGGGCAGGGGGCGCTTAATGAGCAGTTCTTC
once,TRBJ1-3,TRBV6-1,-,CASSEGGYGNTIYF,TGTGCCAGCAGTGAAGGGGGATACGGAAACACCATATATTTT
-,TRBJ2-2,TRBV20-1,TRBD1,CSARVDRADTGELFF,TGCAGTGCTAGAGTAGACAGGGCTGACACCGGGGAGCTGTTTTTT
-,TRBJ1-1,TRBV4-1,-,CASSQEWGHSNTEAFF,TGCGCCAGCAGCCAAGAGTGGGGACACTCGAACACTGAAGCTTTCTTT
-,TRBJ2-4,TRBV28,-,CASRLRATGRDIQYF,TGTGCCAGCAGGCTCAGAGCGACAGGCCGGGACATTCAGTACTTC
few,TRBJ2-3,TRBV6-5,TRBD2,CASSQLAGVADTQYF,TGTGCCAGCTCCCAACTAGCGGGAGTTGCAGATACGCAGTATTTT
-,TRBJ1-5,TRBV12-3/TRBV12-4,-,CASSRASGYQPQHF,TGTGCCAGCAGCAGAGCTTCAGGGTACCAGCCCCAGCATTTT
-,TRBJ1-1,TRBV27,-,CASSLSLHSLNTEAFF,TGTGCCAGCAGTTTATCCCTACATAGCTTGAACACTGAAGCTTTCTTT
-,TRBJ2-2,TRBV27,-,CASGPWGGGYTGELFF,TGTGCCAGCGGGCCGTGGGGAGGGGGTTACACCGGGGAGCTGTTTTTT
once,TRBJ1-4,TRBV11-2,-,CASSLWDDPSEKLFF,TGTGCCAGCAGCTTATGGGACGACCCTTCTGAAAAACTGTTTTTT
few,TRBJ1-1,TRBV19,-,CASSPRRGNTEAFF,TGTGCCAGTAGTCCCCGGAGAGGGAACACTGAAGCTTTCTTT
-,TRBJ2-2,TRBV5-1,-,CASSLATTNTGELFF,TGCGCCAGCAGCTTGGCGACAACGAACACCGGGGAGCTGTTTTTT
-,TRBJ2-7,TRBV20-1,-,CSARELGQPVHEQYF,TGCAGTGCTAGAGAACTAGGACAGCCCGTGCACGAGCAGTACTTC
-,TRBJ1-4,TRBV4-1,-,CASSQGQGGEKLFF,TGCGCCAGCAGCCAAGGTCAGGGTGGCGAAAAACTGTTTTTT
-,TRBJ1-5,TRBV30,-,CAWSPGTISNQPQHF,TGTGCCTGGAGTCCAGGGACAATTAGCAATCAGCCCCAGCATTTT
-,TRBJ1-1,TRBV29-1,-,CSAEEGDYTEAFF,TGCAGCGCCGAGGAGGGCGACTACACTGAAGCTTTCTTT
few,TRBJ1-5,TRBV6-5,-,CASSYSTTEPQHF,TGTGCCAGCAGTTACAGTACTACAGAGCCCCAGCATTTT
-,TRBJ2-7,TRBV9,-,CASSGTSGDEQYF,TGTGCCAGCAGCGGGACATCCGGCGACGAGCAGTACTTC
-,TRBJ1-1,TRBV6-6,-,CASFGNTEAFF,TGTGCCAGCTTTGGGAACACTGAAGCTTTCTTT
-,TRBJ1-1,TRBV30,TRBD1,CAWSVGGQGEAFF,TGTGCCTGGAGTGTAGGAGGACAGGGGGAAGCTTTCTTT
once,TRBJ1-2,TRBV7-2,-,CASSLVVPSGERFDGYTF,TGTGCCAGCAGCTTAGTAGTCCCGAGCGGGGAACGGTTCGATGGCTACACCTTC
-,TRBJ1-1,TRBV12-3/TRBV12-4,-,CASSLSHFNTEAFF,TGTGCCAGCAGTTTATCGCATTTCAACACTGAAGCTTTCTTT